The entry below describes one T cell receptor beta chain. Its antigen specificity is not known. Base qualities are not provided; no much larger clone lies one nucleotide away. CDR3 length: 14 amino acids, cysteine to phenylalanine. Just CDR3 DNA is preserved here, 42 bases in frame from base 1. The sample's time point label, decoded: about 28 days (+/-7) after the second vaccine dose. AZD1222 recipients given second doses at about 4 weeks or at about 12 weeks were pooled, since spike-specific TCR depth and breadth were not found to differ between the two schedules. Vaccinee samples came from UK trials COV001 and COV002, including a single-blind randomized controlled phase 2/3 trial of AZD1222 (ChAdOx1 nCoV-19) in healthy adults. For TCRbeta chain sequencing, PBMC samples were collected from trial participants at day 0 and at day 28 after the second dose. The data were obtained in a study of T cell responses to AZD1222 COVID-19 vaccine (dated by TCRdb to 2020 to 2022). Broadly, across the study: A total of 230 to 250 trial participants underwent TCR sequencing, of whom around 200 received two doses of AZD1222 and 26 received two doses of the MenACWY control vaccine. Trial participants were enrolled by age into 18-55, 56-69 and 70-plus year subgroups, with approximately 150, 28 and 58 TCR-sequenced participants respectively.

The paper's findings and limits, for the study overall: Reportedly, almost half of the unique spike-specific TCRs recognized epitopes lying outside the regions that are mutated in the B.1.351 and B.1.1.7 variants. Vaccine-associated CD4 TCRs spanned the whole spike protein, with dominant responses in regions 160-218 and 743-854. In the small 56-69-year group, the increase in depth fell short of significance, most likely because of low power. After two AZD1222 doses, spike-specific TCR breadth and depth were significantly higher than at day 0 and than in MenACWY recipients. Because no samples from the day 14 peak response were available, repertoires could be characterized only after the peak T cell response. Participants were mostly white British, with more females than males. The authors suggested clonal diversity may have been underestimated. Conclusions about previously exposed vaccinees are limited, since just six AZD1222 recipients were seropositive for SARS-CoV-2 at baseline.

The CDR3 regions of human TCRbeta chains were subjected to immunosequencing. The original pipeline was this. Repertoire TCRs were matched against a reference library of SARS-CoV-2-specific TCRs generated with the MIRA antigen-specificity platform. Breadth meant the fraction of unique TCRs that were SARS-CoV-2-associated, whereas depth meant the fraction of total T cells that were SARS-CoV-2-associated. Using the MIRA data, each spike-specific TCR was mapped to the spike region that the TCR reacts to and placed in a CD4 or CD8 class. Log10-transformed breadth and depth values were compared by one-way ANOVA with Sidak's multiple comparisons tests. TCRdb limited this immuneACCESS table to in-frame rearrangements with V and J called. A share of clones is missing; checked studies link under half to unresolved V genes, and the rest is unexplained. V, J and clone size are those of that table, while D and trimming were read from the DNA. The sample table lists about 73,000 clones, roughly 90% of them with a count of one. The ten largest clones add up to over 1.2% of the sample.

The sequence was collected from an adult who received the AZD1222 COVID-19 vaccine. The sample consisted of peripheral blood, taken 28 days after the second AZD1222 dose. The chain joins TRBV1 to TRBJ2-3; TRBD1, as called in the table, went unchecked against the DNA. TRBV1 has pseudogene status. The DNA is as follows: TGCACCAGCAGCCGGCGCCAGGGGCCCGGTACGCAGTATTTT. It codes for CTSSRRQGPGTQYF.